This T cell receptor beta chain was obtained from a study of T-cell memory formation after mild COVID-19. Whole-study findings and limits: Researchers report contracting CD4+ clones mostly in CM and EM, with CD8+ clones in EMRA.

This clonotype occurred a few times. Its antigen is unknown. MiXCR, run by TCRdb on the 5' RACE reads, gives a single entry per CDR3 protein. This table holds some 310,000 distinct CDR3 sequences, approximately 22% found once. Germline V gene lookup returns CDR1 MNHEY and CDR2 SVGEGT. The V end lost 2 bases, the J end lost 8 bases, and 15 bases lay between the germline ends. CDR3 length: 14 residues. The chain is built from TRBV6-2 or TRBV6-3 and TRBJ1-1; no clear D gene. The specimen sequenced was PBMCs or a T cell subset sorted from them (not recorded which). This TCR came from a man between 18 and 35 years old who had mild COVID-19 (a few samples of this study predate the infection). Cell type and time point are not known. The CDR3 is CASSYPATGEEAFF. The DNA for the CDR3 is TGTGCCAGCAGTTACCCAGCGACTGGCGAAGAAGCTTTCTTT.